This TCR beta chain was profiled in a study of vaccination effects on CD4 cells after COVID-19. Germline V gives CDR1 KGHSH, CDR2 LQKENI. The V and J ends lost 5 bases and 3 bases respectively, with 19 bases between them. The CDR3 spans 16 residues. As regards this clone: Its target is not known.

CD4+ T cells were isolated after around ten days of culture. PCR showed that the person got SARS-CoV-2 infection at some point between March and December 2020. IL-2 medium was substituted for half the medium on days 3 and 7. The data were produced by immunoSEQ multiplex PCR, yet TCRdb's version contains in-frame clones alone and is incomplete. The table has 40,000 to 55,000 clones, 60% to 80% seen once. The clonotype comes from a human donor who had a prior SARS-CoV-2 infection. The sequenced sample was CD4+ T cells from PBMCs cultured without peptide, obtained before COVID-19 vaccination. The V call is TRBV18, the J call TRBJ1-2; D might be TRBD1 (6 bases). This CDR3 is CASSLYRGAVYYGYTF. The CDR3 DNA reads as TGTGCCAGCTCATTATATCGGGGGGCCGTTTACTATGGCTACACCTTC.